The T cell receptor beta chain described here comes from a study of regulatory T cells in long-lasting Graves disease. Overall study findings and caveats: Exclusively peripheral blood, rather than thyroid tissue, was studied.

The CDR3 loop spans 13 amino acids. In germline, CDR1 is MNHEY, CDR2 SVGEGT. V dropped 4 bases and J dropped 7; count of bases not matched to a gene: 2. This clonotype was observed a few times. The antigen is undetermined. Investigators prepared the TCR beta libraries by applying iRepertoire HTBI primers and Arm-PCR of CDR3 regions. MiXCR, applied by TCRdb to the multiplex PCR reads, yields one record per CDR3 protein. The sample has 450,000 or so distinct CDR3 sequences; under 25% are singletons. This sample's time point: persistent/refractory GD, antithyroid drugs over 5 years with positive TRAb. The TCR library used RNA extracted from PBMCs. As a group, patients came from one endocrinology department in Xi'an, China.

This specimen was peripheral blood mononuclear cells (PBMCs), taken when the disease was refractory, from a patient treated with antithyroid drugs. The TCR comes from a female donor with Graves disease. The chain carries TRBV6-2 or TRBV6-3 and TRBJ2-1, with 9 bases fitting TRBD1. As DNA, the CDR3 is TGTGCCAGCAGTTGGGACAGGGAGAATGAGCAGTTCTTC. Its protein product is CASSWDRENEQFF.